The subject of this entry is one T cell receptor beta chain. These data come from a study of PD-1 blockade in classical Hodgkin lymphoma. Using immunoSEQ multiplex PCR, the repertoire was profiled, and TCRdb retains in-frame clones only, with some absent. This sample has approximately 31,000 clones, with 94% found just once. The sample's time point: newly diagnosed, previously untreated cHL patient sample. Sequencing was carried out using peripheral blood mononuclear cells (PBMCs). The receptor comes from a human donor with classical Hodgkin lymphoma.

The CDR3 bases are TGTGCCAGCGGACTAGCGGGAGCGGATGAGCAGTTCTTC. The encoded protein is CASGLAGADEQFF. J is TRBJ2-1 and V is TRBV11-3, with TRBD2 matching 13 bases. With V trimmed by 8 bases and J by 8 bases, 3 bases remained unmatched. The CDR3 has 13 amino acids. CDR1 and CDR2 from the germline V gene are SGHNT and YENEEA.